The 30 T cell receptor beta chains listed next were all sequenced from one sample in a study of blood T cell repertoires in COVID-19. The method was immunoSEQ multiplex PCR; TCRdb's version includes in-frame clones alone and lacks a portion of them. The sample lists around 50,000 clones, more than 75% occurring once. The sample was peripheral blood. The receptors were sampled from a woman aged 55-70 years with acute or convalescent COVID-19.

CDR3 nucleotide sequence: TGCGCCAGCAGCTTTACGAGGACTAGCGGGAACACCGGGGAGCTGTTTTTT. Its protein product is CASSFTRTSGNTGELFF. The V and J genes are TRBV5-1 and TRBJ2-2, with 10 bases that match TRBD2. The CDR3 has 17 amino acids. V was pared by 2 bases and J by 1 base, with 5 bases of the junction left unmatched. Germline V lookup: CDR1 SGHRS, CDR2 YFSETQ.

The J gene is TRBJ1-3, the V gene TRBV9; tentative D call: TRBD1 (5 bases). Germline assignment: CDR1 SGDLS and CDR2 YYNGEE. V lost 0 bases, J lost 4 bases, and 11 bases lay in between. CDR3 length: 15 residues. CDR3 region: CASSVEGAGGNTIYF. The CDR3 DNA follows: TGTGCCAGCAGCGTAGAAGGGGCAGGGGGAAACACCATATATTTT.

The rearrangement links TRBV15 to TRBJ1-5; D is uncertain. V was clipped by 1 base and J by 4 bases, with 8 bases between them. There are 14 residues in the CDR3. The germline gives CDR1 LNHNV, CDR2 YYDKDF (reference sequence). CDR3 in amino acids: CATSRVTENQPQHF. CDR3 DNA sequence: TGTGCCACCAGCAGAGTGACGGAGAATCAGCCCCAGCATTTT.

The V and J genes are TRBV7-6 and TRBJ2-1, with TRBD1 as a possible D gene (6 bases). Looked up from germline, CDR1 is SGHVS and CDR2 is FNYEAQ. The ends were cut back, 1 base at V and 5 bases at J, with 15 bases in the middle. This CDR3 region has 16 residues. CDR3 protein: CASSLVPGEGDNEQFF. The CDR3 coding sequence is TGTGCCAGCAGCTTAGTCCCAGGGGAAGGTGACAATGAGCAGTTCTTC.

The V gene is TRBV7-7, the J gene TRBJ2-1; 7 bases agree with TRBD2. With 4 bases clipped from V and 7 bases from J, the junction kept 4 bases outside the gene matches. From germline, CDR1 is SSHAT and CDR2 FNYEAQ (reference sequence). This CDR3 is 13 amino acids long. DNA for the CDR3: TGTGCCAGCAGCTCCGGGACTATGAATGAGCAGTTCTTC. This encodes CASSSGTMNEQFF.

The genes are TRBV7-6 and TRBJ2-1; TRBD2 matches at 11 bases. Unmatched junction bases numbered 10, after V lost 5 bases and J lost 7 bases. The CDR3 spans 16 residues. Germline CDR1 is SGHVS and CDR2 is FNYEAQ. DNA for the CDR3: TGTGCCAGCAGCGCCAATAGCGGGAGGGCTACGAATGAGCAGTTCTTC. Amino acid sequence: CASSANSGRATNEQFF.

This chain joins TRBV5-4 and TRBJ2-7, with TRBD1 identical over 9 bases. The germline CDR1 and CDR2 sequences are SGHNT and YYREEE (reference sequence). This CDR3 comprises 14 residues. Germline trimming cut 4 bases from V and 3 bases from J; bases unmatched to any gene: 5. The CDR3 region has the DNA TGTGCCAGCAGCCCGGACAGGGGTGACTACGAGCAGTACTTC. This gives the protein CASSPDRGDYEQYF.

The rearrangement uses TRBV19 and TRBJ1-5; maybe TRBD1 (6 bases). CDR3 size: 15 residues. Trimming left V 1 base short and J 11 bases short, with 18 bases between. The germline V gene encodes CDR1 LNHDA and CDR2 SQIVND (reference sequence). The CDR3 protein is CASSIGGGRRAAQHF. The CDR3 DNA reads as TGTGCCAGTAGTATAGGCGGGGGCCGACGTGCAGCCCAGCATTTT.

The J gene is TRBJ1-1, the V gene TRBV6-1; D possibly corresponds to TRBD1 (5 bases). This CDR3 is built from 14 residues. The germline V and J ends were trimmed by 2 bases and 4 bases, with 11 bases remaining between them. Per germline, CDR1 MNHNS and CDR2 SASEGT. CDR3: CASSEPGWATEAFF. CDR3 coding DNA: TGTGCCAGCAGTGAACCAGGGTGGGCCACTGAAGCTTTCTTT.

The chain recombines TRBV6-5 with TRBJ1-1; D gene ambiguous. V dropped 4 bases and J dropped 1 base, with 7 bases sitting between them. The CDR3 covers 13 residues. Per the germline V gene, CDR1 is MNHEY and CDR2 is SVGAGI. In DNA, the CDR3 is TGTGCCAGCAGTTCGACGGGGAACACTGAAGCTTTCTTT. Protein sequence: CASSSTGNTEAFF.

This clone was counted a single time. This sequence joins TRBV28 and TRBJ1-5; TRBD1 might be the D (6 bases). Trimming stripped 11 bases from V and 7 bases from J, with 21 bases between. The CDR3 totals 14 residues. Germline CDR1 MDHEN, CDR2 SYDVKM. This CDR3 reads CAARSGAQRQPQHF. The CDR3 region has the DNA TGTGCCGCCAGGTCAGGGGCACAAAGGCAGCCCCAGCATTTT.

The CDR3 DNA sequence: TGTGCCAGCAGCTTTCCAGGGGGTAATGAAAAACTGTTTTTT. It codes for CASSFPGGNEKLFF. This rearrangement joins TRBV7-3 to TRBJ1-4; 7 bases agree with TRBD1. This CDR3 is built from 14 residues. Unmatched junction bases numbered 2, after V lost 3 bases and J lost 4 bases. Germline V gene sequence: CDR1 SGHTA, CDR2 FQGTGA. The whole variable domain, remainder taken from reference TRBV7-3 and TRBJ1-4, is GAGVSQTPSNKVTEKGKYVELRCDPISGHTALYWYRQSLGQGPEFLIYFQGTGAADDSGLPNDRFFAVRPEGSVSTLKIQRTERGDSAVYLCASSFPGGNEKLFFGSGTQLSVL.

This rearrangement joins TRBV3-1 (or the pseudogene TRBV3-2) to TRBJ1-6, with 9 bases fitting TRBD1. The J segment lost 9 bases and the V segment lost 6 bases, leaving 3 bases of the junction unmatched. The germline V gene has CDR1 LGHDT and CDR2 YNNKEL (reference sequence). CDR3 length: 13 amino acids. DNA of the CDR3: TGTGCCAGCAGAGGGACAGGGCCTTCACCCCTCCACTTT. It specifies CASRGTGPSPLHF.

The gene calls are TRBV4-2 and TRBJ2-5; weak D call: TRBD2 (6 bases). The CDR3 sequence is 14 residues long. Germline V lookup: CDR1 LGHNA, CDR2 YNFKEQ. Trimming removed 4 bases at V and 1 base at J, with 10 bases between. CDR3 protein: CASSPGGVQETQYF. The CDR3 DNA sequence: TGTGCCAGCAGCCCTGGAGGGGTCCAAGAGACCCAGTACTTC.

The V call is TRBV28, the J call TRBJ2-7; 8 bases map to TRBD2. Trimming cost V 5 bases and J 4 bases; bases outside gene matches: 7. Germline V gene sequence: CDR1 MDHEN, CDR2 SYDVKM. The CDR3 extends over 14 amino acids. In DNA form, the CDR3 reads TGTGCCAGCAGTCGGACTAGCACTTTGTACGAGCAGTACTTC. It encodes CASSRTSTLYEQYF. Full variable domain (remainder filled in from reference TRBV28 and TRBJ2-7): DVKVTQSSRYLVKRTGEKVFLECVQDMDHENMFWYRQDPGLGLRLIYFSYDVKMKEKGDIPEGYSVSREKKERFSLILESASTNQTSMYLCASSRTSTLYEQYFGPGTRLTVT.

This rearrangement joins TRBV18 to TRBJ1-1, with 7 bases matching TRBD1. The CDR3 contains 15 residues. Germline lookup yields CDR1 KGHSH and CDR2 LQKENI. Trimming cost V 4 bases and J 1 base; bases outside gene matches: 6. The CDR3 DNA is TGTGCCAGCTCACGGGACAGTTCCGCGAACACTGAAGCTTTCTTT. Protein: CASSRDSSANTEAFF.

V and J are TRBV3-1 (or the pseudogene TRBV3-2) and TRBJ1-1, with a tentative D call TRBD1 (6 bases). Trimming took 6 bases from V and 10 from J, leaving 24 bases between them. Per the germline V gene, CDR1 is LGHDT and CDR2 is YNNKEL (reference sequence). The CDR3 extends over 15 amino acids. For the CDR3, the DNA is TGTGCCAGCAGTCCTGACCGATCCACAGGGTCCGCAGCTTTCTTT. Translating gives CASSPDRSTGSAAFF.

This sequence joins TRBV7-8 and TRBJ1-5; D is perhaps TRBD1 (5 bases). V lost 4 bases to trimming and J lost 9 bases, with 25 bases between them. This CDR3 region has 17 residues. Looked up from germline, CDR1 is SGHVS and CDR2 is FQNEAQ. The CDR3 sequence: CASSSGGGPPGDWPQHF. The CDR3 region has the DNA TGTGCCAGCAGCTCGGGGGGAGGACCGCCCGGCGATTGGCCCCAGCATTTT. Based on the CDR3 plus reference TRBV7-8 and TRBJ1-5, the full variable domain is GAGVSQSPRYKVAKRGQDVALRCDPISGHVSLFWYQQALGQGPEFLTYFQNEAQLDKSGLPSDRFFAERPEGSVSTLKIQRTQQEDSAVYLCASSSGGGPPGDWPQHFGDGTRLSIL.

This clone was seen once. V gene TRBV5-6 combines with J gene TRBJ1-1; weak D call: TRBD1 (5 bases). The CDR3 is made up of 15 amino acids. Trimming shortened V by 1 base and J by 2 bases, and 12 bases separated the two germline ends. Germline CDR1 is SGHDT and CDR2 is YYEEEE. Written as DNA, the CDR3 is TGTGCCAGCAGCTTGTATCAACAGGCTAACACTGAAGCTTTCTTT. Protein product: CASSLYQQANTEAFF.

This clone was recorded once. V is TRBV6-6 and J is TRBJ1-5; tentative D call: TRBD1 (5 bases). Germline V gene sequence: CDR1 MNHNY, CDR2 SVGAGI (reference sequence). CDR3 length: 15 amino acids. V was cut by 5 bases and J by 3 bases, with 14 bases left in between. CDR3 loop: CASSTLPGVNQPQHF. CDR3 DNA: TGTGCCAGCAGTACCCTTCCGGGGGTCAATCAGCCCCAGCATTTT.

This clone came up once. As DNA, the CDR3 is TGTGCCAGCAGACAGGGGGGCGCCCAGTACTTC. Translating gives CASRQGGAQYF. The chain employs TRBV28 and TRBJ2-5, with 8 positions matching TRBD1. V lost 6 bases, J lost 9 bases, and 3 bases stayed unmatched. The CDR3 length is 11 residues. Per germline, CDR1 MDHEN and CDR2 SYDVKM.

This clone appeared a few times. The CDR3 nucleotides read TGTGCCTGGGGGACGGGATATGAAAAACTGTTTTTT. Translated: CAWGTGYEKLFF. The rearrangement links TRBV30 to TRBJ1-4; D is perhaps TRBD1 (5 bases). This CDR3 contains 12 residues. Germline CDR1 is GTSNPN and CDR2 is SVGIG (reference sequence). V lost 5 bases to trimming and J lost 6 bases, with 10 bases between them.

The CDR3 here is CASSTSGSPRNEQFF. As DNA, the CDR3 is TGTGCCAGCAGCACTAGCGGGAGCCCACGCAATGAGCAGTTCTTC. The genes are TRBV21-1 and TRBJ2-1; the tabulated D call, TRBD2, remains unverified against the DNA. TRBV21-1 is tagged as a pseudogene. The CDR3 is 15 amino acids.

V and J are TRBV5-1 and TRBJ2-1; 11 nucleotides match TRBD2. J was trimmed by 1 base and V by 4 bases; bases with no gene match: 4. Germline V CDR1 and CDR2: SGHRS, YFSETQ. The CDR3 contains 16 residues. As DNA, the CDR3 is TGCGCCAGCAGCGACGTAGCGGGAGGGTCCTACAATGAGCAGTTCTTC. This sequence encodes CASSDVAGGSYNEQFF.

This chain links TRBV28 with TRBJ1-2; D is unresolved. Germline CDR1 reads MDHEN; CDR2 reads SYDVKM. Trimming took off 5 bases at V and 4 bases at J, with 8 bases between the two ends. CDR3 length: 12 residues. This chain's CDR3 is CASSIERYGYTF. CDR3 nucleotide sequence: TGTGCCAGCAGTATCGAGCGCTATGGCTACACCTTC.

The CDR3 nucleotides read TGCGCCAGCTCACCAGCGGGAGGGGGCACAGATACGCAGTATTTT. Protein: CASSPAGGGTDTQYF. The V call is TRBV10-1, the J call TRBJ2-3; 10 bases match TRBD2. Germline CDR1 is WNHNN and CDR2 is SYGVQD (reference sequence). Unmatched junction bases numbered 6, after V lost 8 bases and J lost 1 base. CDR3 length equals 15 residues.

V usage is TRBV7-8 and J usage is TRBJ1-2, with a possible D match to TRBD1 (5 bases). The CDR3 spans 17 residues. Trimming took off 5 bases at V and 4 bases at J, with 23 bases between the two ends. Per the germline V gene, CDR1 is SGHVS and CDR2 is FQNEAQ. Here the CDR3 reads CASSPVVRQSLSYGYTF. CDR3 nucleotide sequence: TGTGCCAGCAGCCCAGTTGTACGACAGTCTCTTAGCTATGGCTACACCTTC. The full variable domain, its missing parts supplied by reference TRBV7-8 and TRBJ1-2, is GAGVSQSPRYKVAKRGQDVALRCDPISGHVSLFWYQQALGQGPEFLTYFQNEAQLDKSGLPSDRFFAERPEGSVSTLKIQRTQQEDSAVYLCASSPVVRQSLSYGYTFGSGTRLTVV.

This chain links TRBV2 with TRBJ2-1; D is perhaps TRBD1 (6 bases). Trimming left V 2 bases short and J 2 bases short, with 16 bases between. The CDR3 length is 17 residues. Germline V CDR1 and CDR2: SNHLY, FYNNEI. The CDR3 loop is CASSEIGTILPYNEQFF. DNA for the CDR3: TGTGCCAGCAGTGAAATAGGGACAATCCTACCCTACAATGAGCAGTTCTTC.

The rearrangement joins TRBV6-5 to TRBJ2-7; 10 positions match TRBD1. This CDR3 has 15 residues. Germline V gene lookup returns CDR1 MNHEY and CDR2 SVGAGI. Unmatched junction bases numbered 7, after V lost 4 bases and J lost 4 bases. The CDR3 nucleotides read TGTGCCAGCAGTTTCCCCGGGACAGGGGTATACGAGCAGTACTTC. This codes for CASSFPGTGVYEQYF.

The J gene is TRBJ2-3, the V gene TRBV2; 8 nucleotides agree with TRBD2. The V segment lost 9 bases and the J segment 2 bases; nucleotides outside the gene matches: 7. CDR1 and CDR2 from the germline V gene are SNHLY and FYNNEI. CDR3 size: 14 residues. The CDR3 is CARTGGTVTDTQYF. The CDR3 DNA reads TGTGCCAGGACGGGGGGGACCGTCACAGATACGCAGTATTTT.